Given below is one TCR beta chain in context. The antigen remains undetermined. The source of the sample is a study of T cells after yellow fever vaccination. Study-wide results and limits: Contamination of FACS-sorted repertoires by abundant clonotypes from the bulk population could occur. Reappearance after the booster was seen for most primary-vaccination clones, at 96% CD4 and 70% to 90% CD8.

Germline CDR1 reads MNHNS; CDR2 reads SASEGT. This CDR3 is 16 amino acids long. V lost 6 bases and J 0 bases, leaving 15 bases between the germline ends. Via MiXCR, TCRdb re-called the 5' RACE reads, giving one row per CDR3 protein. The data contain around 67,000 distinct CDR3 sequences, roughly 6.9% of them seen just once; the ten biggest clones take up 30% to 40%. This receptor was taken from a man between 18 and 35 years old who received the YFV17D yellow fever vaccine. Sequences were derived from CD8+ T cells sorted from PBMCs, sampled about 5 days after the first yellow fever vaccination. The chain is built from TRBV6-1 and TRBJ1-3; weak D call: TRBD1 (5 bases). For the CDR3, the DNA is TGTGCCAGCAGCCCACAGGCCCCTCGCTCTGGAAACACCATATATTTT. It is translated as CASSPQAPRSGNTIYF.